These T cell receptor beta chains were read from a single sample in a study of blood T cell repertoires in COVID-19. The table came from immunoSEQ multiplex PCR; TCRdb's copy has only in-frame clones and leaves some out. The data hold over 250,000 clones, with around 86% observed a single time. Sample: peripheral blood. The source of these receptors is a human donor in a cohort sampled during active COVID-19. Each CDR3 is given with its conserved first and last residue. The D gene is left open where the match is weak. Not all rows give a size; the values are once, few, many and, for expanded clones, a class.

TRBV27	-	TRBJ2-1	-	-	CASSATLVAGGSFF
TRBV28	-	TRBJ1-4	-	TGTGCCAGCAGCCCCGCGGGCCCTGGAGATGAAAAACTGTTTTTT	CASSPAGPGDEKLFF
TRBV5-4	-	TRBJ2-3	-	TGTGCCACAACCGAGGGGGGGAGGCGGAGCACAGATACGCAGTATTTT	CATTEGGRRSTDTQYF
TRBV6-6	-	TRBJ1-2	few	TGTGCCAGCAGTTACTCTACAGACTATGGCTACACCTTC	CASSYSTDYGYTF
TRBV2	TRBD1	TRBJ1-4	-	TGTGCCAGCAGTGTAAAGGACAGGGGTGAAAAACTGTTTTTT	CASSVKDRGEKLFF
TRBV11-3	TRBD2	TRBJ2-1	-	TGTGCCAGCAGCTCTAGCGGGAGGAGCAATGAGCAGTTCTTC	CASSSSGRSNEQFF
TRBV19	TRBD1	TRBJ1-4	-	TGTGCCAGTAAACGGACAGGACCTAATGAAAAACTGTTTTTT	CASKRTGPNEKLFF
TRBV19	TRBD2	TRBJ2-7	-	TGTGCCAGTAGTAATGGTGTAGCGGGAGGGCGCTACGAGCAGTACTTC	CASSNGVAGGRYEQYF
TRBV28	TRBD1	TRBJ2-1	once	TGTGCCAGCAGCACCGACAGGGCCCAGTTCTTC	CASSTDRAQFF
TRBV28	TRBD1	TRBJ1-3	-	TGTGCCAGCAGAAAGGGACAGGGCGGTGGAAACACCATATATTTT	CASRKGQGGGNTIYF
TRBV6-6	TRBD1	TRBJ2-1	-	TGTGCCAGTCAGTACAGGGGCCGATTTGAGCAGTTCTTC	CASQYRGRFEQFF
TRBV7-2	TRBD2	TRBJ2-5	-	TGTGCCAGCAGCTTATCGGGCACTAGCGGGAGGGTGAAGACCCAGTACTTC	CASSLSGTSGRVKTQYF
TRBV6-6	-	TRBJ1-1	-	TGTGCCACCTACGGTCAGGGTAGCACTGAAGCTTTCTTT	CATYGQGSTEAFF
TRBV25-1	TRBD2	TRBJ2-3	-	TGTGCCAGCAGTGAATCGCACGCCGCGGGAGAAAAGGCAGATACGCAGTATTTT	CASSESHAAGEKADTQYF
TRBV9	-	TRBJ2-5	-	TGTGCCAGCAGCGGAACCGGGACTTTTAAAGAGACCCAGTACTTC	CASSGTGTFKETQYF
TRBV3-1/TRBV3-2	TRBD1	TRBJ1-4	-	TGTGCCAGCAGCCAAGAATCTACAGGGGGCTACGGAGAAAAACTGTTTTTT	CASSQESTGGYGEKLFF
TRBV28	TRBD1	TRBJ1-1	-	TGTGAGACGAGGGGGACAGATGAAGCTTTCTTT	CETRGTDEAFF
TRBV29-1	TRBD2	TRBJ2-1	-	TGCAGCGTTGCTCCAGCGGGAGGGTTAGGTGAGCAGTTCTTC	CSVAPAGGLGEQFF
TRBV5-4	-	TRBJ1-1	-	TGTGCCAGCAGCCCCCTGGGACAACTGAACACTGAAGCTTTCTTT	CASSPLGQLNTEAFF
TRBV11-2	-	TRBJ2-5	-	TGTGCCAGCAGCTTAGATGGGCGGGCATACCTGGAGACCCAGTACTTC	CASSLDGRAYLETQYF
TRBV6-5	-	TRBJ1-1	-	TGTGCCAGCAGTTACGGCGGACAGTCTTACACTGAAGCTTTCTTT	CASSYGGQSYTEAFF
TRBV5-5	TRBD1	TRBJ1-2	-	TGTGCCAGCAGCGGACAGGCTAACTATGGCTACACCTTC	CASSGQANYGYTF
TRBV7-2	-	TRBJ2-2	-	TGTGCCAGCCGACTTACGGGTCTGGCCGGGGAGCTGTTTTTT	CASRLTGLAGELFF
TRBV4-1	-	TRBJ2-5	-	TGCGCCAGCAGCCAAGGGCCTGCTGGCGAGACCCAGTACTTC	CASSQGPAGETQYF
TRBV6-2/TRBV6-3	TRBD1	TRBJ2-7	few	TGTGCCAGCAGTTACTCAAAGGGGACAGCCTTTCCCACGGCCTACGAGCAGTACTTC	CASSYSKGTAFPTAYEQYF
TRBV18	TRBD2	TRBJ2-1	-	TGTGCCAGCTCACCAGGACTAGCGGGATTAGATGAGCAGTTCTTC	CASSPGLAGLDEQFF
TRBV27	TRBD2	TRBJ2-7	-	TGTGCCAGCAGAGGGGCTAGCGGGAGTTCCGAGCAGTACTTC	CASRGASGSSEQYF
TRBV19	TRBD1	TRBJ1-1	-	TGTGCCAGTAGCACCTCCGGGACAGGGACTGAAGCTTTCTTT	CASSTSGTGTEAFF
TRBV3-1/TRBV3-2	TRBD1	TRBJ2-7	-	TGTGCCAGCAGCCAGGGTAACCGAAAGACAGGGTCTCGTCAATCCTACGAGCAGTACTTC	CASSQGNRKTGSRQSYEQYF
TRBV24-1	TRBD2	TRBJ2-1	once	TGTGCCACCAGTGACCCACTAGCGGGAGGGCCCAATGAGCAGTTCTTC	CATSDPLAGGPNEQFF
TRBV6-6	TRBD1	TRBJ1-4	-	TGTGCCAGCAGTTTGACAGGGGATTCAGCGCGCTCGTTTTTT	CASSLTGDSARSFF
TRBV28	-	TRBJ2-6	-	TGTGCCAGCAGTTTAAAATACCGGTCCTCTGGGGCCAACGTCCTGACTTTC	CASSLKYRSSGANVLTF
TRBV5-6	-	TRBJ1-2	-	TGTGCCAGCAGCCCCCCCCGACAGGCCTATGGCTACACCTTC	CASSPPRQAYGYTF
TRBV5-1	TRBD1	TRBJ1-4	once	TGCGCCAGCAGCTTGGGCACAAACAACGACGACAGGGATGGGGGTAAACTGTTTTTT	CASSLGTNNDDRDGGKLFF
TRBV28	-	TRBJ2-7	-	TGTGCCAGCAGTTTATCACAGGGGAGGAACGAGCAGTACTTC	CASSLSQGRNEQYF
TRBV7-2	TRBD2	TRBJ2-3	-	TGTGCCAGCAGCTTATCGTCAGCGGGGATTAGCACAGATACGCAGTATTTT	CASSLSSAGISTDTQYF
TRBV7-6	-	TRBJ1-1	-	TGTGCCAGCAGCTTAGACCCCCTAAAGACTGAAGCTTTCTTT	CASSLDPLKTEAFF
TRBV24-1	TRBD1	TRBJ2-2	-	TGTGCCACCTCAGGACAGGGAGTGATCGGGGAGCTGTTTTTT	CATSGQGVIGELFF
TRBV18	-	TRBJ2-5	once	TGTGCCAGCTCACTACGGGAGACAGAGACCCAGTACTTC	CASSLRETETQYF
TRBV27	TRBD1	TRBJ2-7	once	TGTGCCAGCAGTTTCAGACAGGGCGTCAGCGAGCAGTACTTC	CASSFRQGVSEQYF
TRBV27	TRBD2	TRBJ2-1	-	TGTGCCAGCAGTGACGATGGTGCGGGAGGCCGGGATGAGCAGTTCTTC	CASSDDGAGGRDEQFF
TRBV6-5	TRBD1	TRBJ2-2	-	TGTGCCAGCAGTCGACAGGGGGGGAACACCGGGGAGCTGTTTTTT	CASSRQGGNTGELFF
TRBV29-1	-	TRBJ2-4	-	TGCAGCGTTGTAACGGTAGCCAAAAACATTCAGTACTTC	CSVVTVAKNIQYF
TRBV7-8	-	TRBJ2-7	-	TGTGCCAGCAGCTCCTGGCAGGGGAAGGACGAGCAGTACTTC	CASSSWQGKDEQYF
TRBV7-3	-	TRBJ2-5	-	TGTGCCAGCAGCTTAGCAGGGAGGAGAGAGACCCAGTACTTC	CASSLAGRRETQYF
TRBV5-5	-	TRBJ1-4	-	TGTGCCAGCAGTAAGCCCCCTAATGAAAAACTGTTTTTT	CASSKPPNEKLFF
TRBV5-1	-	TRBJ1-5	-	TGCGCCAGCAGCATTTCAGGGGATAGCAATCAGCCCCAGCATTTT	CASSISGDSNQPQHF
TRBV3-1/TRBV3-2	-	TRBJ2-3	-	TGTGCCAGCAGCCAACAGGCCCTCCCCACAGATACGCAGTATTTT	CASSQQALPTDTQYF
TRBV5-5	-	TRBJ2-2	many	TGTGCCAGCAGCCCACGAGAACCGTTCGCGAACACCGGGGAGCTGTTTTTT	CASSPREPFANTGELFF
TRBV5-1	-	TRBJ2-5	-	TGCGCCAGCAGCTTGGACAGGGCCGAGACCCAGTACTTC	CASSLDRAETQYF
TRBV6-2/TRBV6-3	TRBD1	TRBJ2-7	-	TGTGCCAGCAGTAGAAGGACAGGGGCCGAGCAGTACTTC	CASSRRTGAEQYF
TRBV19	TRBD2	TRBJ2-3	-	TGTGCCAGTAGTGGGACTAGCGGAAGCACAGATACGCAGTATTTT	CASSGTSGSTDTQYF
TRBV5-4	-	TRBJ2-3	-	TGTGCCAGCAGCTTGGGTCTAGCGAAACTTAGCACAGATACGCAGTATTTT	CASSLGLAKLSTDTQYF
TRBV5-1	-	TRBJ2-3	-	TGCGCCAGCAGTAAACGGGAAAGGACAGATACGCAGTATTTT	CASSKRERTDTQYF
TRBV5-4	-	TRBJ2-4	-	TGTGCCAGCAGCCAAGGACTTCATCTAGCCAAAAACATTCAGTACTTC	CASSQGLHLAKNIQYF
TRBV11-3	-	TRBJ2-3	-	TGTGCCAGCAGCTCCGGGACTCACACAGATACGCAGTATTTT	CASSSGTHTDTQYF
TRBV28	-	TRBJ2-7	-	TGTGCCAGCAGTTTGGTAGGGGATGAGCAGTACTTC	CASSLVGDEQYF
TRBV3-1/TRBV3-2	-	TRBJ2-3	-	TGTGCCAGCAGCCAAGAGACGTTAGGCAGGATACTTCGAACTAGCACAGATACGCAGTATTTT	CASSQETLGRILRTSTDTQYF